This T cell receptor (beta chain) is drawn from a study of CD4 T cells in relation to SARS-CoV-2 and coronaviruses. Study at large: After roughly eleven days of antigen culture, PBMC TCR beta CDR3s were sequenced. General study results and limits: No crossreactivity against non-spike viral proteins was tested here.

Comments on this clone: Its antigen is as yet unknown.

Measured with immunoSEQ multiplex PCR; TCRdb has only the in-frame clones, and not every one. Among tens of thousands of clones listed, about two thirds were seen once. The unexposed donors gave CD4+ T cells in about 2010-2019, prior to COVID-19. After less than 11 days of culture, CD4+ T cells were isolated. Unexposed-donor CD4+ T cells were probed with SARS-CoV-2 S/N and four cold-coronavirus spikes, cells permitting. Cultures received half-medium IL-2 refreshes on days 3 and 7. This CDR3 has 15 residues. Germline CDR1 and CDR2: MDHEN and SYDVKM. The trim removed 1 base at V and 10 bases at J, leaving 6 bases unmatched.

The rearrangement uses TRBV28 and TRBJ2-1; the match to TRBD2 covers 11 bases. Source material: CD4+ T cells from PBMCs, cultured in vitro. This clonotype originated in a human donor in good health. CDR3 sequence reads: CASSLLTSGAGEQFF. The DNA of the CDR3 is TGTGCCAGCAGTTTATTGACTAGCGGGGCGGGGGAGCAGTTCTTC.